These T cell receptor beta chains were read from a single sample in a study of blood T cell repertoires in COVID-19. Clones were read by immunoSEQ multiplex PCR, and TCRdb kept only the in-frame ones, dropping some. The table lists roughly 84,000 clones, approximately 78% of them singletons. The source material was peripheral blood. The receptors originated from a man in his sixties with COVID-19, enrolled during active disease. CDR3s leave out the opening cysteine and the closing phenylalanine or tryptophan. The order of the fields is CDR3 protein, J gene, V gene, CDR3 length.

cdr3_aa: ASSQSGGITQY; j_call: TRBJ2-3; v_call: TRBV7-2; cdr3_length: 11
cdr3_aa: ASREVFRGDTIY; j_call: TRBJ1-3; v_call: TRBV19; cdr3_length: 12
cdr3_aa: SASGAGGRTDTQY; j_call: TRBJ2-3; v_call: TRBV20-1; cdr3_length: 13
cdr3_aa: ASSLGRGWETQY; j_call: TRBJ2-5; v_call: TRBV5-6; cdr3_length: 12
cdr3_aa: ASSPGYSEQF; j_call: TRBJ2-1; v_call: TRBV5-1; cdr3_length: 10
cdr3_aa: ASSLSEGPGKNIQY; j_call: TRBJ2-4; v_call: TRBV4-2; cdr3_length: 14
cdr3_aa: ASSRIPGGWGYT; j_call: TRBJ1-2; v_call: TRBV5-4; cdr3_length: 12
cdr3_aa: ASSSDIFISYNSPLH; j_call: TRBJ1-6; v_call: TRBV5-5; cdr3_length: 15
cdr3_aa: ASSEAGLLEQY; j_call: TRBJ2-7; v_call: TRBV2; cdr3_length: 11
cdr3_aa: ASSEWTGTNSPLH; j_call: TRBJ1-6; v_call: TRBV2; cdr3_length: 13
cdr3_aa: TSSQESRGTVYYEQY; j_call: TRBJ2-7; v_call: TRBV1; cdr3_length: 15
cdr3_aa: ASGRGASGEKLF; j_call: TRBJ1-4; v_call: TRBV2; cdr3_length: 12
cdr3_aa: ASSRISPDEQF; j_call: TRBJ2-1; v_call: TRBV7-8; cdr3_length: 11
cdr3_aa: ASSLTGTGELF; j_call: TRBJ2-2; v_call: TRBV6-5; cdr3_length: 11
cdr3_aa: ASSPAGGLKNIQY; j_call: TRBJ2-4; v_call: TRBV11-1; cdr3_length: 13
cdr3_aa: ASSRDNYGYT; j_call: TRBJ1-2; v_call: TRBV6-5; cdr3_length: 10
cdr3_aa: ASSDQGQNYGYT; j_call: TRBJ1-2; v_call: TRBV10-2; cdr3_length: 12
cdr3_aa: ASSSQTGDTEAF; j_call: TRBJ1-1; v_call: TRBV5-1; cdr3_length: 12
cdr3_aa: AIRTDRLDTNYEQY; j_call: TRBJ2-7; v_call: TRBV10-3; cdr3_length: 14
cdr3_aa: ASTSRTGKSYEQY; j_call: TRBJ2-7; v_call: TRBV27; cdr3_length: 13
cdr3_aa: ASSPLGGAYNEQF; j_call: TRBJ2-1; v_call: TRBV27; cdr3_length: 13